The subject of this entry is one T cell receptor beta chain. These data are taken from a study of control samples from healthy donors and cancer patients. Sequencing was performed with immunoSEQ multiplex PCR; in TCRdb, only in-frame clones are kept and a portion is missing. The table lists 65,000 to 75,000 clones, about 90% of them singletons, with 3.5% to 4% in the top ten. The CDR3 is made up of 15 amino acids. Germline-derived CDR1 and CDR2 are MNHEY and SVGAGI. With 7 bases removed from V and 1 base from J, the gap between germline ends came to 13 bases. The chain couples TRBV6-5 to TRBJ2-2; D possibly uses TRBD1 or TRBD2 (5 bases each). Sample: blood. The source of this sequence is a woman between 45 and 60 years old in good health. The CDR3: CASTPRGRNTGELFF. The CDR3 coding sequence is TGTGCCAGCACCCCACGGGGCAGGAACACCGGGGAGCTGTTTTTT.